The 10 T cell receptor beta chains in this list originate from one sample, sequenced in a study of blood T cell repertoires in COVID-19. Sequenced by immunoSEQ multiplex PCR; TCRdb stores in-frame clones only, minus some. The data show 45,000 to 65,000 clones, 85% to 95% seen once. Sample: peripheral blood. The receptors stem from a human donor in a cohort sampled during active COVID-19.

The rearrangement uses TRBV2 and TRBJ2-1; 7 nucleotides match TRBD2. The CDR3 sequence is 14 residues long. Germline V gives CDR1 SNHLY, CDR2 FYNNEI. Germline trimming cut 4 bases from V and 2 bases from J; bases unmatched to any gene: 2. DNA for the CDR3: TGTGCCAGCAGTGGGACTAGGGCCTACAATGAGCAGTTCTTC. It codes for CASSGTRAYNEQFF. The full variable domain, rest sourced from reference TRBV2 and TRBJ2-1, is EPEVTQTPSHQVTQMGQEVILRCVPISNHLYFYWYRQILGQKVEFLVSFYNNEISEKSEIFDDQFSVERPDGSNFTLKIRSTKLEDSAMYFCASSGTRAYNEQFFGPGTRLTVL.

J is TRBJ2-3 and V is TRBV10-3; D ambiguous. Trimming took off 0 bases at V and 2 bases at J, with 9 bases between the two ends. Germline lookup yields CDR1 ENHRY and CDR2 SYGVKD. This CDR3 contains 15 residues. CDR3 DNA sequence: TGTGCCATCAGTGAGTCTCTAGTTTACACAGATACGCAGTATTTT. Protein product: CAISESLVYTDTQYF.

The chain combines TRBV11-3 with TRBJ2-1; D is ambiguous. This CDR3 region has 15 residues. Trimming removed 0 bases at V and 0 bases at J, with 6 bases between. From germline, CDR1 is SGHNT and CDR2 YENEEA. The CDR3, as DNA: TGTGCCAGCAGCTTAGAGCGTGCCTCCTACAATGAGCAGTTCTTC. It yields the protein CASSLERASYNEQFF. The variable domain in full, completed from reference TRBV11-3 and TRBJ2-1, reads EAGVVQSPRYKIIEKKQPVAFWCNPISGHNTLYWYLQNLGQGPELLIRYENEEAVDDSQLPKDRFSAERLKGVDSTLKIQPAELGDSAVYLCASSLERASYNEQFFGPGTRLTVL.

The chain joins TRBV19 to TRBJ2-5; weak D call: TRBD2 (6 bases). The CDR3 contains 14 residues. V lost 5 bases to trimming and J lost 5 bases, with 15 bases between them. Germline assignment: CDR1 LNHDA and CDR2 SQIVND (reference sequence). Here the CDR3 reads CASSPPSGRETQYF. CDR3 DNA: TGTGCCAGTAGTCCACCTTCGGGGAGGGAGACCCAGTACTTC.

This clone was counted once. The chain has TRBV28 and TRBJ1-1; no clear D. The CDR3 contains 16 residues. Germline CDR1 reads MDHEN; CDR2 reads SYDVKM. With 1 base removed from V and 1 base from J, the gap between germline ends came to 13 bases. The CDR3 reads CASSLYSGEGNTEAFF. DNA of the CDR3: TGTGCCAGCAGTTTATATAGCGGGGAGGGGAACACTGAAGCTTTCTTT.

This chain's CDR3 is CASSLYPGQGADGYTF. CDR3 sequence (DNA): TGTGCCAGCAGTTTATATCCTGGACAGGGGGCTGATGGCTACACCTTC. This chain links TRBV27 with TRBJ1-2; 11 bases are shared with TRBD1. The trim removed 1 base at V and 6 bases at J, leaving 7 bases unmatched. The CDR3 is made up of 16 amino acids. The germline CDR1 and CDR2 sequences are MNHEY and SMNVEV (reference sequence).

J is TRBJ2-6 and V is TRBV6-5; D call uncertain. V lost 5 bases and J 1 base, leaving 6 bases between the germline ends. Per germline, CDR1 MNHEY and CDR2 SVGAGI. The CDR3 contains 14 residues. CDR3 sequence (DNA): TGTGCCAGCAGTACGAGTTCTGGGGCCAACGTCCTGACTTTC. Protein: CASSTSSGANVLTF.

V usage is TRBV30 and J usage is TRBJ2-7; 7 positions agree with TRBD1. There are 16 residues in the CDR3. J gave up 4 bases and V 2 bases, and 14 bases lay outside the gene matches. CDR1 and CDR2 from the germline V gene are GTSNPN and SVGIG (reference sequence). CDR3 region: CAWSPQTGLEFYEQYV. The DNA of the CDR3 is TGTGCCTGGAGTCCACAGACAGGGTTGGAATTTTACGAGCAGTACGTC.

The rearrangement links TRBV6-1 to TRBJ2-3, with D tentatively TRBD2 (6 bases). CDR1 MNHNS and CDR2 SASEGT come from the germline V gene. V lost 3 bases to trimming and J lost 0 bases, with 13 bases between them. This CDR3 contains 16 residues. The CDR3 DNA follows: TGTGCCAGCAGTGAGGGACGGGGGACTAGCACAGATACGCAGTATTTT. Translation gives CASSEGRGTSTDTQYF.

The chain links TRBV5-6 to TRBJ1-1, with D possibly matching TRBD1 (5 bases). The CDR3 length is 14 residues. Germline V lookup: CDR1 SGHDT, CDR2 YYEEEE. V was shortened by 7 bases and J by 8 bases, with 21 bases between the two germline ends. The CDR3 sequence: CASGNWGGTREAFF. CDR3 coding DNA: TGTGCCAGCGGCAACTGGGGAGGGACTCGCGAAGCTTTCTTT.